The 32 T cell receptor beta chains in this list originate from one sample, sequenced in a study of shared clonotypes between healthy human individuals. Data came from immunoSEQ multiplex PCR; TCRdb stores just in-frame clones and leaves some out. Here the sample spans approximately 2.5 million clones, more than 90% being singletons. The sample was naive CD4+ T cells sorted from blood. Subset: CD45RA+ positively selected. Receptors were obtained from a man between 18 and 35 years old in good health.

In its sample, this clone was seen once. This chain uses TRBV7-3 with TRBJ2-3; D possibly matches TRBD1 or TRBD2 (5 bases each). The germline gives CDR1 SGHTA, CDR2 FQGTGA. The CDR3 is 15 amino acids. V lost 5 bases and J lost 0, with 12 bases in between. The CDR3 DNA reads TGTGCCAGCAGCCTGGTGGGGGTTAGCACAGATACGCAGTATTTT. The encoded protein is CASSLVGVSTDTQYF.

The chain employs TRBV10-3 and TRBJ2-3, with D hard to call. CDR1 ENHRY and CDR2 SYGVKD come from the germline V gene. CDR3 size: 14 residues. Trimming took off 3 bases at V and 4 bases at J, with 11 bases between the two ends. The chain's CDR3 is CAISDWVGADTQYF. CDR3 DNA sequence: TGTGCCATCAGTGACTGGGTAGGAGCAGATACGCAGTATTTT.

The chain links TRBV19 to TRBJ1-6; D is perhaps TRBD1 (5 bases). V lost 3 bases to trimming and J lost 8 bases, with 14 bases between them. Germline lookup yields CDR1 LNHDA and CDR2 SQIVND (reference sequence). The CDR3 extends over 15 amino acids. This CDR3 reads CASSIQGGQDSPLHF. The DNA for the CDR3 is TGTGCCAGTAGTATTCAGGGAGGACAAGATTCACCCCTCCACTTT.

The chain is built from TRBV5-4 and TRBJ2-2, with D perhaps TRBD1 (6 bases). Germline V gene data show CDR1 as SGHNT and CDR2 as YYREEE (reference sequence). Trimming cost V 4 bases and J 2 bases, with 12 bases left between them. The CDR3 consists of 15 residues. The CDR3 spells CASSAGTRNTGELFF. The CDR3 DNA reads TGTGCCAGCAGCGCCGGGACAAGAAACACCGGGGAGCTGTTTTTT.

Only one count was recorded for this clone. CDR3 loop: CASNAPGSGETQYF. Written as DNA, the CDR3 is TGTGCCAGCAACGCCCCAGGGTCCGGGGAGACCCAGTACTTC. The chain links TRBV28 to TRBJ2-5; the D gene is possibly TRBD1 (5 bases). The germline V and J ends were trimmed by 7 bases and 5 bases, with 17 bases remaining between them. Looked up from germline, CDR1 is MDHEN and CDR2 is SYDVKM. The CDR3 is made up of 14 amino acids.

This sequence joins TRBV19 and TRBJ1-6; 8 bases line up with TRBD1. Trimming at V came to 4 bases and at J to 1 base, leaving 9 bases not matched to a gene. The CDR3 loop spans 18 amino acids. The V gene's germline CDR1 is LNHDA and CDR2 SQIVND (reference sequence). In nucleotides, the CDR3 is TGTGCCAGTAGTAACCCGACAGGGGAGAAGTCCTATAATTCACCCCTCCACTTT. Amino acid sequence: CASSNPTGEKSYNSPLHF.

CDR3 sequence reads: CASSPNGRGGYTF. In nucleotides, the CDR3 is TGTGCCAGCAGTCCAAACGGGAGAGGTGGCTACACCTTC. V gene TRBV28 combines with J gene TRBJ1-2; the D is unclear. CDR1 and CDR2 from the germline V gene are MDHEN and SYDVKM. The length of the CDR3 is 13 residues. Trimming removed 5 bases at V and 7 bases at J, with 14 bases between.

This clone was recorded only once. This chain joins TRBV29-1 and TRBJ2-7; no clear D. Between the trimmed V and J ends, which lost 4 bases and 6 bases, there was a span of 10 bases. This CDR3 contains 11 residues. Germline CDR1 reads SQVTM; CDR2 reads ANQGSEA. DNA of the CDR3: TGCAGCGTTGGATTCAAGGCCGAGCAGTACTTC. This sequence encodes CSVGFKAEQYF.

The chain couples TRBV7-2 to TRBJ2-3; 9 positions agree with TRBD2. CDR3 length: 16 residues. CDR1 and CDR2 from the germline V gene are SGHTA and FQGNSA. Losses at the gene ends were 5 bases for V and 3 bases for J; bases not matched to a gene: 9. CDR3 amino acids: CASSLSSGIMTDTQYF. As DNA, the CDR3 is TGTGCCAGCAGCCTCTCTAGCGGGATTATGACAGATACGCAGTATTTT.

The V and J genes are TRBV5-1 and TRBJ1-5, with TRBD1 identical over 8 bases. V gave up 6 bases and J gave up 0 bases; unmatched junction bases: 5. Germline CDR1 SGHRS, CDR2 YFSETQ. The CDR3 covers 15 residues. The CDR3: CASTPTGGSNQPQHF. The CDR3, as DNA: TGCGCCAGCACCCCAACAGGGGGTAGCAATCAGCCCCAGCATTTT.

The V and J genes are TRBV27 and TRBJ2-7; 9 bases fit TRBD1. Germline V lookup: CDR1 MNHEY, CDR2 SMNVEV (reference sequence). This CDR3 contains 15 residues. The trim removed 3 bases at V and 2 bases at J, leaving 5 bases unmatched. CDR3 DNA sequence: TGTGCCAGCAGTTTTAAGGGACAGGGCGCCTACGAGCAGTACTTC. This gives the protein CASSFKGQGAYEQYF.

The J gene is TRBJ2-3, the V gene TRBV11-2; no reliable D call. The ends were cut back, 3 bases at V and 1 base at J, with 5 bases in the middle. There are 13 residues in the CDR3. Germline assignment: CDR1 SGHAT and CDR2 FQNNGV. CDR3 region: CASSFPGTDTQYF. CDR3 DNA sequence: TGTGCCAGCAGCTTTCCAGGCACAGATACGCAGTATTTT.

A single count supports this clone. This chain joins TRBV5-4 and TRBJ2-1; 7 nucleotides line up with TRBD1. This CDR3 is built from 14 residues. V shed 4 bases and J 0 bases; nucleotides not matched to a gene: 1. Germline CDR1 and CDR2: SGHNT and YYREEE (reference sequence). The CDR3 DNA follows: TGTGCCAGCAGCCGGGACAGCTCCTACAATGAGCAGTTCTTC. Translated, it gives CASSRDSSYNEQFF. Based on the CDR3 plus reference TRBV5-4 and TRBJ2-1, the full variable domain is ETGVTQSPTHLIKTRGQQVTLRCSSQSGHNTVSWYQQALGQGPQFIFQYYREEENGRGNFPPRFSGLQFPNYSSELNVNALELDDSALYLCASSRDSSYNEQFFGPGTRLTVL.

The V and J genes are TRBV5-5 and TRBJ2-5, with no clear D. CDR1 is SGHKS, CDR2 YYEKEE, per germline (reference sequence). V gave up 0 bases and J gave up 5 bases, with 14 bases separating them. The length of the CDR3 is 15 residues. The CDR3, as DNA: TGTGCCAGCAGCTTGGAAGGTGGCAGACGGGAGACCCAGTACTTC. Encoded protein: CASSLEGGRRETQYF.

The CDR3 reads CASSLGLASAKNIQYF. The CDR3 DNA reads TGTGCCAGCAGCCTTGGACTAGCGAGTGCCAAAAACATTCAGTACTTC. The chain carries TRBV28 and TRBJ2-4; 9 positions match TRBD2. The V and J ends lost 6 bases and 1 base, in that order; junction bases with no gene match: 7. The germline gives CDR1 MDHEN, CDR2 SYDVKM. The CDR3 contains 16 residues.

The chain couples TRBV7-8 to TRBJ2-7, with 9 bases that match TRBD2. Germline loops: CDR1 SGHVS, CDR2 FQNEAQ. The CDR3 is 16 amino acids. With V trimmed by 5 bases and J by 4 bases, 12 bases remained unmatched. CDR3 sequence (DNA): TGTGCCAGCAGCCCCACTGCGACTAGCGGCGTATACGAGCAGTACTTC. It yields the protein CASSPTATSGVYEQYF.

The chain carries TRBV6-6 and TRBJ1-1, with TRBD1 matching 7 bases. Germline CDR1 is MNHNY and CDR2 is SVGAGI (reference sequence). The trim removed 5 bases at V and 10 bases at J, leaving 7 bases unmatched. This CDR3 has 12 amino acids. The CDR3: CASSTRDSPAFF. In nucleotides, the CDR3 is TGTGCCAGCAGTACCAGGGACAGCCCAGCTTTCTTT.

The chain recombines TRBV18 with TRBJ2-5, with D perhaps TRBD2 (5 bases). CDR1 is KGHSH, CDR2 LQKENI, per germline. CDR3 length: 14 residues. V was pared by 3 bases and J by 5 bases, with 13 bases between. The DNA for the CDR3 is TGTGCCAGCTCACCGGAGGTCTGGAGGGAGACCCAGTACTTC. It is translated as CASSPEVWRETQYF.

The J gene is TRBJ1-3, the V gene TRBV9, with TRBD1 as a possible D gene (5 bases). The V gene's germline CDR1 is SGDLS and CDR2 YYNGEE. This CDR3 is built from 16 residues. V dropped 3 bases and J dropped 0 bases, with 13 bases sitting between them. The CDR3 DNA is TGTGCCAGCAGCGGAGGGACTCTCAGCTCTGGAAACACCATATATTTT. Its translation is CASSGGTLSSGNTIYF.

The DNA of the CDR3 is TGTGCCAGCCACCGGGGGAACTATAATTCACCCCTCCACTTT. This codes for CASHRGNYNSPLHF. This chain joins TRBV5-6 and TRBJ1-6; D may be TRBD1 (5 bases). CDR3 size: 14 residues. Germline V lookup: CDR1 SGHDT, CDR2 YYEEEE. V was pared by 7 bases and J by 3 bases, with 11 bases between.

V usage is TRBV7-5 and J usage is TRBJ2-3; the D call TRBD2 from the table was never checked on the DNA. TRBV7-5 is noted as a pseudogene. CDR3 length: 19 amino acids. CDR3 in DNA: TGTGCCAGAAGCTTGAGGGGGGGGCAATCACAGGACCGGGCAGATACGCAGTATTTT. Protein: CARSLRGGQSQDRADTQYF.

This clone was counted a few times. The rearrangement links TRBV2 to TRBJ1-1; 7 bases are shared with TRBD1. This CDR3 has 12 amino acids. CDR1 and CDR2 (germline): SNHLY, FYNNEI. The CDR3 here is CAGGTDTLEAFF. CDR3 coding DNA: TGTGCGGGCGGGACAGACACACTGGAAGCTTTCTTT.

The chain uses TRBV6-5 and TRBJ1-1; unclear D gene. Germline lookup yields CDR1 MNHEY and CDR2 SVGAGI. This CDR3 has 13 amino acids. Trimming cost V 2 bases and J 5 bases, with 9 bases left between them. CDR3 bases: TGTGCCAGCAGTTACAGCCAGGTAACTGAAGCTTTCTTT. The encoded protein is CASSYSQVTEAFF.

Regarding this clone: This specimen includes other DNA sequences encoding the same CDR3. The rearrangement uses TRBV5-4 and TRBJ2-3; weak D call: TRBD2 (6 bases). The V and J ends lost 4 bases and 0 bases respectively, with 9 bases between them. In germline, CDR1 is SGHNT, CDR2 YYREEE (reference sequence). The CDR3 runs to 14 residues. The CDR3, as DNA: TGTGCCAGCAGCCTGGGACTGAGCACAGATACGCAGTATTTT. The encoded protein is CASSLGLSTDTQYF.

The chain has TRBV5-5 and TRBJ1-2; D is ambiguous. The CDR3 sequence is 13 residues long. Trimming stripped 1 base from V and 2 bases from J, with 6 bases between. Germline V gene lookup returns CDR1 SGHKS and CDR2 YYEKEE (reference sequence). This CDR3 is CASSLNQNYGYTF. The CDR3 coding sequence is TGTGCCAGCAGCTTGAACCAAAACTATGGCTACACCTTC.

The V gene is TRBV6-1, the J gene TRBJ2-4; D tentatively reads TRBD1 or TRBD2 (6 bases each). Between the trimmed V and J ends, which lost 3 bases and 4 bases, there was a span of 25 bases. This CDR3 spans 19 amino acids. Germline assignment: CDR1 MNHNS and CDR2 SASEGT. The CDR3 DNA reads TGTGCCAGCAGTGATCGGTTCGGGGGACGCGGAACAGGGAAAAACATTCAGTACTTC. As protein: CASSDRFGGRGTGKNIQYF.

The V call is TRBV5-1, the J call TRBJ2-5; 8 nucleotides agree with TRBD2. Germline CDR1 reads SGHRS; CDR2 reads YFSETQ. This CDR3 has 16 residues. Trimming at V came to 4 bases and at J to 2 bases, leaving 10 bases not matched to a gene. CDR3 amino acids: CASSPRPSGPQETQYF. In DNA, the CDR3 is TGCGCCAGCAGCCCCAGACCTAGCGGGCCTCAAGAGACCCAGTACTTC.

This chain links TRBV27 with TRBJ1-4; 8 bases line up with TRBD1. V lost 1 base, J lost 5 bases, and 6 bases stayed unmatched. This CDR3 is 16 amino acids long. Germline V gives CDR1 MNHEY, CDR2 SMNVEV (reference sequence). The CDR3 loop reads CASSLLRTGLNEKLFF. Here the CDR3 DNA reads TGTGCCAGCAGTTTATTGAGGACAGGGTTGAATGAAAAACTGTTTTTT.

As concerns this clone: Other DNA sequences in the sample encode the same CDR3. V is TRBV6-5 and J is TRBJ1-1; 7 bases agree with TRBD1. The CDR3 totals 13 residues. Germline V CDR1 and CDR2: MNHEY, SVGAGI. V shed 2 bases, J shed 7 bases, and the junction held 4 bases outside the gene matches. In DNA form, the CDR3 reads TGTGCCAGCAGTTACCTTCGGGACAGTGAAGCTTTCTTT. Protein sequence: CASSYLRDSEAFF.

As for this clone: At the DNA level, this CDR3 is encoded by other sequences in the same sample as well. CDR3 residues: CASSPGTGAPYEQYF. The CDR3 region has the DNA TGTGCCAGCTCACCAGGGACAGGGGCTCCCTACGAGCAGTACTTC. The chain combines TRBV18 with TRBJ2-7, with TRBD1 matching over 10 bases. Germline V gives CDR1 KGHSH, CDR2 LQKENI. CDR3 length: 15 amino acids. V dropped 2 bases and J dropped 2; count of bases not matched to a gene: 3.

V and J are TRBV10-3 and TRBJ1-2; D remains unclear. From germline, CDR1 is ENHRY and CDR2 SYGVKD. This CDR3 comprises 11 residues. Deletions cut 0 bases from V and 11 bases from J, with 7 bases between. For the CDR3, the DNA is TGTGCCATCAGTGAGTCAGTAAGTTACACCTTC. Its translation: CAISESVSYTF.

The chain couples TRBV2 to TRBJ1-2; no firm D call. V was shortened by 8 bases and J by 4 bases, with 17 bases between the two germline ends. CDR3 length: 14 residues. Germline V CDR1 and CDR2: SNHLY, FYNNEI. Written as DNA, the CDR3 is TGTGCCAGCCGTGGTGCCGGACTGATCTATGGCTACACCTTC. Translation gives CASRGAGLIYGYTF.